The next 22 T cell receptor beta chains were all read from a single sample in a study of blood T cell repertoires in COVID-19. Libraries were prepared by immunoSEQ multiplex PCR; TCRdb keeps only in-frame clonotypes and omits some of them. The sample holds 350,000 to 500,000 clones, 80% to 90% seen once. The specimen sequenced was peripheral blood. All receptors come from a man younger than 35 with COVID-19, enrolled during active disease.

Only one count was recorded for this clone. The chain combines TRBV4-1 with TRBJ2-6; D is perhaps TRBD2 (7 bases). Trimming removed 1 base at V and 3 bases at J, with 13 bases between. The length of the CDR3 is 17 residues. Germline V gene sequence: CDR1 MGHRA, CDR2 YSYEKL. For the CDR3, the DNA is TGCGCCAGCAGCCAAGGCCGGGGGGCGCGTGGGGCCAACGTCCTGACTTTC. It codes for CASSQGRGARGANVLTF.

With respect to this clone: Other nucleotide sequences from this sample produce the same CDR3. The chain carries TRBV3-1 (or the pseudogene TRBV3-2) and TRBJ2-1; D gene ambiguous. CDR1 is LGHDT and CDR2 is YNNKEL in the germline V gene (reference sequence). The CDR3 has 12 amino acids. Trimming removed 0 bases at V and 9 bases at J, with 6 bases between. CDR3 amino acids: CASSQEEREQFF. The DNA of the CDR3 is TGTGCCAGCAGCCAAGAGGAGCGTGAGCAGTTCTTC.

The V call is TRBV7-9, the J call TRBJ2-7, with 9 bases that match TRBD2. V gave up 3 bases and J gave up 4 bases; unmatched junction bases: 16. CDR3 length: 18 amino acids. Germline CDR1 is SEHNR and CDR2 is FQNEAQ (reference sequence). CDR3 coding DNA: TGTGCCAGCAGCTTGGGCCCCCGGACTAGCGACTTTTCTTACGAGCAGTACTTC. Protein product: CASSLGPRTSDFSYEQYF.

The rearrangement uses TRBV18 and TRBJ2-1, with D unresolved. Trimming took 6 bases from V and 0 from J, leaving 12 bases between them. The CDR3 runs to 15 residues. CDR1 and CDR2 from the germline V gene are KGHSH and LQKENI. CDR3 in DNA: TGTGCCAGCTCGCCGCGGCAGTCCTCCTACAATGAGCAGTTCTTC. It translates to CASSPRQSSYNEQFF.

This chain connects TRBV6-5 to TRBJ2-3; D unclear. The CDR3 contains 12 residues. With 7 bases removed from V and 3 bases from J, the gap between germline ends came to 8 bases. Germline V gives CDR1 MNHEY, CDR2 SVGAGI. CDR3 sequence (DNA): TGTGCCAGCACACGAGCGACAGATACGCAGTATTTT. It codes for CASTRATDTQYF.

The chain has TRBV12-3 or TRBV12-4 and TRBJ1-6; D ambiguous. With 7 bases removed from V and 4 bases from J, the gap between germline ends came to 8 bases. This CDR3 has 13 amino acids. CDR3 residues: CASKAQYNSPLHF. The CDR3 nucleotides read TGTGCCAGCAAAGCCCAATATAATTCACCCCTCCACTTT.

The V call is TRBV11-2, the J call TRBJ2-2, with D maybe TRBD2 (7 bases). This CDR3 has 15 residues. Germline V CDR1 and CDR2: SGHAT, FQNNGV. V lost 6 bases to trimming and J lost 5 bases, with 16 bases between them. In DNA, the CDR3 is TGTGCCAGCAGAAACACGGGGGGCGGTACCGGGGAGCTGTTTTTT. Translation gives CASRNTGGGTGELFF.

This rearrangement joins TRBV20-1 to TRBJ2-5; D is unclear. The V end was cut by 5 bases, the J end by 5 bases, with 9 bases between. Germline CDR1 and CDR2: DFQATT and SNEGSKA (reference sequence). The CDR3 contains 11 residues. This CDR3 is CSASSTETQYF. Written as DNA, the CDR3 is TGCAGTGCTTCTTCTACGGAGACCCAGTACTTC.

The chain is built from TRBV19 and TRBJ1-5; D perhaps matches TRBD1 (5 bases). V dropped 2 bases and J dropped 0 bases, with 11 bases sitting between them. The germline gives CDR1 LNHDA, CDR2 SQIVND (reference sequence). The CDR3 runs 16 residues. CDR3 amino acids: CASSITGGDSNQPQHF. The DNA for the CDR3 is TGTGCCAGTAGTATAACGGGGGGGGATAGCAATCAGCCCCAGCATTTT.

This chain uses TRBV5-1 with TRBJ2-7; D is possibly TRBD1 (6 bases). This CDR3 region has 12 residues. In germline, CDR1 is SGHRS, CDR2 YFSETQ. Between the trimmed V and J ends, which lost 5 bases and 6 bases, there was a span of 12 bases. The CDR3 reads CASRYRVGEQYF. In DNA, the CDR3 is TGCGCCAGCAGATACAGGGTTGGCGAGCAGTACTTC.

V and J are TRBV7-9 and TRBJ2-1; 12 bases match TRBD2. The V gene's germline CDR1 is SEHNR and CDR2 FQNEAQ (reference sequence). The CDR3 totals 15 residues. The V gene end was trimmed by 5 bases and the J gene end by 4 bases; junction bases not matched to a gene: 3. The CDR3 DNA is TGTGCCAGCAGCCAGACTAGCGGGGGATACAATGAGCAGTTCTTC. Translating it yields CASSQTSGGYNEQFF. Together with reference TRBV7-9 and TRBJ2-1, the CDR3 gives the full variable domain: DTGVSQNPRHKITKRGQNVTFRCDPISEHNRLYWYRQTLGQGPEFLTYFQNEAQLEKSRLLSDRFSAERPKGSFSTLEIQRTEQGDSAMYLCASSQTSGGYNEQFFGPGTRLTVL.

This clone appeared once. The V call is TRBV7-9, the J call TRBJ2-3, with a possible D match to TRBD1 (6 bases). V lost 2 bases and J 2 bases, leaving 11 bases between the germline ends. This CDR3 is 15 amino acids long. CDR1 is SEHNR, CDR2 FQNEAQ, per germline (reference sequence). The CDR3 bases are TGTGCCAGCAGCTTATCTTCAGGGGTCACAGATACGCAGTATTTT. This gives the protein CASSLSSGVTDTQYF.

The chain uses TRBV18 and TRBJ2-1; D may be TRBD2 (5 bases). V was cut by 3 bases and J by 12 bases, with 15 bases left in between. The CDR3 spans 13 residues. The germline V gene has CDR1 KGHSH and CDR2 LQKENI. In nucleotides, the CDR3 is TGTGCCAGCTCACCCGAGGCGGTCCGGGGGCAGTTCTTC. Translating gives CASSPEAVRGQFF.

The chain is built from TRBV19 and TRBJ1-5; 8 positions agree with TRBD1. Germline loops: CDR1 LNHDA, CDR2 SQIVND (reference sequence). There are 15 residues in the CDR3. V dropped 6 bases and J dropped 0; count of bases not matched to a gene: 4. CDR3 DNA sequence: TGTGCCAGTAGCTGGACAGGGACTAGCAATCAGCCCCAGCATTTT. Protein: CASSWTGTSNQPQHF.

The chain links TRBV6-5 to TRBJ1-6; tentative D call: TRBD1 (5 bases). CDR1 MNHEY and CDR2 SVGAGI come from the germline V gene. The CDR3 spans 15 residues. Trimming took 6 bases from V and 2 from J, leaving 11 bases between them. The CDR3 here is CASSFDRTYNSPLHF. The DNA of the CDR3 is TGTGCCAGCAGCTTCGACAGAACCTATAATTCACCCCTCCACTTT.

The DNA of the CDR3 is TGTGCCAGCTCAGGGACAGGGAATCAGCCCCAGCATTTT. Amino acids: CASSGTGNQPQHF. The V and J genes are TRBV18 and TRBJ1-5; the match to TRBD1 covers 9 bases. The CDR3 contains 13 residues. From germline, CDR1 is KGHSH and CDR2 LQKENI. The junction had 0 bases not matched to a gene; V was cut back by 5 bases and J by 4 bases. Full variable domain (outside the CDR3, taken from reference TRBV18 and TRBJ1-5): NAGVMQNPRHLVRRRGQEARLRCSPMKGHSHVYWYRQLPEEGLKFMVYLQKENIIDESGMPKERFSAEFPKEGPSILRIQQVVRGDSAAYFCASSGTGNQPQHFGDGTRLSIL.

This chain uses TRBV6-4 with TRBJ2-2; possibly TRBD1 for D (5 bases). Germline loops: CDR1 MRHNA, CDR2 SNTAGT. V gave up 6 bases and J gave up 6 bases, with 14 bases separating them. The CDR3 consists of 14 residues. The CDR3 region is CASRESRVAGELFF. CDR3 coding DNA: TGTGCCAGCAGAGAAAGCAGGGTCGCCGGGGAGCTGTTTTTT.

The chain links TRBV6-5 to TRBJ1-1; D unclear. This CDR3 is built from 13 residues. The V gene lost 9 bases and the J gene lost 0 bases, with 11 bases spanning the gap. Germline V lookup: CDR1 MNHEY, CDR2 SVGAGI. DNA of the CDR3: TGTGCCAGGAGCCGGGGAATGAACACTGAAGCTTTCTTT. It is translated as CARSRGMNTEAFF.

V is TRBV2 and J is TRBJ1-5, with TRBD1 matching 12 bases. The CDR3 sequence is 14 residues long. CDR1 and CDR2 (germline): SNHLY, FYNNEI. The J segment lost 6 bases and the V segment lost 6 bases, leaving 3 bases of the junction unmatched. The CDR3 DNA is TGTGCCAGCAGGGGACAGGGGGCTAGTCAGCCCCAGCATTTT. It yields the protein CASRGQGASQPQHF.

The chain is built from TRBV6-5 and TRBJ1-5, with D unclear. There are 14 residues in the CDR3. Germline CDR1 reads MNHEY; CDR2 reads SVGAGI. V was shortened by 5 bases and J by 1 base, with 9 bases between the two germline ends. The CDR3 sequence: CASSTLASNQPQHF. The CDR3 DNA follows: TGTGCCAGCAGTACCCTGGCCAGCAATCAGCCCCAGCATTTT.

The chain combines TRBV3-1 (or the pseudogene TRBV3-2) with TRBJ2-2, with D uncertain. V shed 4 bases and J shed 0 bases, with 15 bases lying between them. Per germline, CDR1 LGHDT and CDR2 YNNKEL (reference sequence). This CDR3 is 17 amino acids long. The CDR3 coding sequence is TGTGCCAGCAGCCCCATTAGTGTTGTCTCGAACACCGGGGAGCTGTTTTTT. This translates into CASSPISVVSNTGELFF.

The chain joins TRBV12-3 or TRBV12-4 to TRBJ1-1, with a weak D call TRBD1 (6 bases). The CDR3 sequence is 13 residues long. V lost 6 bases, J lost 4 bases, and 12 bases lay in between. The DNA of the CDR3 is TGTGCCAGCAGCCTCAGGGGTTCCACTGAAGCTTTCTTT. Translation gives CASSLRGSTEAFF.